This T cell receptor (beta chain) was captured by sequencing in a study of cytomegalovirus exposure and HLA in healthy donors. TCRdb's table, derived via immunoSEQ multiplex PCR, lists solely in-frame clones and lacks some. In the table there are approximately 81,000 clones, 90% to 95% of which are singletons. The study's findings and limits: The dataset shows that most TCR sequences were rare, while some public TCRs occurred in many donors.

For this clone: What it recognizes is unknown.

This sequence was found in a young man in good health and CMV-seronegative. Sequenced: PBMCs.

The CDR3 sequence: CASSLPASGALTDTQYF. DNA of the CDR3: TGTGCCAGCAGTCTCCCTGCCAGCGGGGCCCTCACAGATACGCAGTATTTT. The chain is built from TRBV28 and TRBJ2-3; 7 bases are shared with TRBD2. Trimming cost V 5 bases and J 2 bases; bases outside gene matches: 13. The CDR3 runs to 17 residues. In germline, CDR1 is MDHEN, CDR2 SYDVKM.